The rows below give T cell receptor beta chains drawn from one sample of a study of molecular identifiers for immune sequencing clone quantification. TCRdb re-derived calls from the PCR reads in MiXCR, one entry per CDR3 protein. Among about 500,000 distinct CDR3 sequences, 25% were seen once, and the ten largest hold 0.76%. Sample: naive CD8+ T cells from blood, with Jurkat cell RNA spiked in. These receptors were taken from a human donor in good health. Some libraries in this study had Jurkat cell RNA spiked in. The CDR3 runs from the conserved cysteine through the conserved F or W. Some rows have no size entry. The others give once, few or many, or a class for an expanded clone.

clone_size j_call v_call cdr3_aa
many TRBJ1-1 TRBV6-1 CASSGLPPPAFF
NA TRBJ2-3 TRBV2 CASSEAPPGTSGREGTDTQYF
NA TRBJ2-2 TRBV7-9 CASGLLAGELFF
NA TRBJ2-7 TRBV27 CASRTRLVTGTYEQYF
NA TRBJ1-1 TRBV4-1 CASSQVITENTEAFF
many TRBJ2-3 TRBV12-3/TRBV12-4 CASRDPVASTDTQYF
NA TRBJ2-2 TRBV6-2/TRBV6-3 CASSYSLRDANTGELFF
many TRBJ2-6 TRBV5-4 CASSLGGTGSTRANVLTF
NA TRBJ2-7 TRBV12-5 CASGTGTGFFEQYF
many TRBJ2-2 TRBV5-4 CASATSGSPTGELFF
NA TRBJ1-2 TRBV6-2/TRBV6-3 CASLLAGTLYGCTF
many TRBJ1-1 TRBV7-2 CASSLEWGEAFF
many TRBJ2-3 TRBV30 CAFSTDTQYF
NA TRBJ2-2 TRBV7-9 CASSHRSTSTGELFF
NA TRBJ2-7 TRBV4-1 CASSQEGSGGGSYEQYF
few TRBJ2-3 TRBV7-9 CASSYGTGTDTQYF
few TRBJ2-1 TRBV5-1 CASSLYTDEQFF
few TRBJ2-4 TRBV19 CASDNGQGRAKNIQYF
few TRBJ2-7 TRBV19 CASSRNRGVAEQYF
many TRBJ2-1 TRBV7-2 CASSPRSGGFNEQFF
many TRBJ2-7 TRBV7-2 CASSSRQGFYEQYF
few TRBJ2-3 TRBV7-9 CASSSQEGASTDTQYF
few TRBJ2-2 TRBV5-1 CASRLSHGTGELFF
NA TRBJ1-5 TRBV3-1 CASSQSVNQPQHF
NA TRBJ1-6 TRBV6-2/TRBV6-3 CASRRTYREESPLHF
many TRBJ2-7 TRBV6-5 CASSWQERAYEQYF
NA TRBJ2-3 TRBV6-2/TRBV6-3 CASSYSGGAPDTQYF
few TRBJ2-3 TRBV7-9 CASSDRDFNNPKIITDTQYF
NA TRBJ2-7 TRBV4-3 CASSQDISYEQYF
many TRBJ1-5 TRBV4-1 CASRQEADRGDQPQHF
many TRBJ2-2 TRBV7-9 CASSFFSGELFF
few TRBJ1-5 TRBV20-1 CSASPWTGDHQPQHF
few TRBJ2-7 TRBV20-1 CSARRATALNYEQYF
few TRBJ2-5 TRBV20-1 CSADTKGAPQETQYF
NA TRBJ1-2 TRBV5-6 CASSLERQGAYGYTF
many TRBJ1-5 TRBV6-1 CASGQYSNQPQHF
NA TRBJ1-2 TRBV19 CASSMSVRDYGYTF
few TRBJ2-3 TRBV18 CASSRRTGGTDTQYF
NA TRBJ1-2 TRBV12-3/TRBV12-4 CASSSLDREHGYTF
NA TRBJ2-3 TRBV13 CASTPRAGVDTQYF
many TRBJ2-7 TRBV4-3 CASSQDMGGEQYF
few TRBJ2-7 TRBV7-9 CASTPRDTGSYEQYF
many TRBJ2-3 TRBV15 CATSRDGESTDTQYF
NA TRBJ1-2 TRBV5-3 CASSLAGNSNYGYTF
NA TRBJ2-5 TRBV9 CASSSGTGPETQYF
once TRBJ2-3 TRBV29-1 CSAPGAMGSADTQYF
NA TRBJ2-1 TRBV5-5 CASSLMAGGPNEQFF
NA TRBJ2-3 TRBV4-3 CASSQWLKSTDTQYF
NA TRBJ2-5 TRBV7-9 CASSSYLGGLVETQYF
many TRBJ2-7 TRBV2 CASSEYSGEPYEQYF
many TRBJ2-3 TRBV28 CASSVDRGLRTQYF
NA TRBJ1-1 TRBV9 CASSVDVVEGTEAFF
NA TRBJ2-7 TRBV4-2 CASSQGRSSPLYEQYF